These 32 T cell receptor beta chains were sequenced from one sample in a study of cytomegalovirus exposure and HLA in healthy donors. The PCR made use of 60 Vbeta and 13 Jbeta primers. Clones were sequenced by immunoSEQ multiplex PCR, and TCRdb holds only the in-frame ones, with some missing. The sample shows roughly 180,000 clones, about four fifths of them seen only once. The material sequenced was PBMCs. Source of these receptors: a female donor in good health and CMV-seronegative.

The chain is built from TRBV7-9 and TRBJ2-1, with 15 bases aligning to TRBD2. Germline loops: CDR1 SEHNR, CDR2 FQNEAQ (reference sequence). V dropped 7 bases and J dropped 8; count of bases not matched to a gene: 9. The CDR3 consists of 16 residues. The CDR3, as DNA: TGTGCCAGCAACCAAGGACTAGCGGGGGGGCCCTATGAGCAGTTCTTC. Translation gives CASNQGLAGGPYEQFF.

The chain combines TRBV30 with TRBJ2-1; TRBD2 matches at 8 bases. The CDR3 consists of 15 residues. Trimming took 0 bases from V and 6 from J; bases not matched to a gene: 7. Germline V gene sequence: CDR1 GTSNPN, CDR2 SVGIG (reference sequence). DNA of the CDR3: TGTGCCTGGAGTGTAGGGACTAGGATAACCAATGAGCAGTTCTTC. Translation gives CAWSVGTRITNEQFF.

This clone occurred a few times. The chain is built from TRBV6-4 and TRBJ1-1; no firm D call. V lost 3 bases, J lost 1 base, and 6 bases lay in between. Per the germline V gene, CDR1 is MRHNA and CDR2 is SNTAGT. This CDR3 is 13 amino acids long. For the CDR3, the DNA is TGTGCCAGCAGTGAACAGCAGAACACTGAAGCTTTCTTT. It specifies CASSEQQNTEAFF.

The CDR3 DNA sequence: TGTGCCAGCAGCTTAGCTGTGGGCAGGGAGGGTGGCTACACCTTC. Protein sequence: CASSLAVGREGGYTF. The chain uses TRBV7-2 and TRBJ1-2; maybe TRBD1 (5 bases). V dropped 0 bases and J dropped 7 bases, with 15 bases sitting between them. The CDR3 has 15 residues. Germline V CDR1 and CDR2: SGHTA, FQGNSA.

The V call is TRBV29-1, the J call TRBJ2-2; 8 nucleotides match TRBD1. CDR3 length: 14 amino acids. Trimming took 2 bases from V and 7 from J; bases not matched to a gene: 6. Germline V gene data show CDR1 as SQVTM and CDR2 as ANQGSEA. The DNA of the CDR3 is TGCAGCGTTGAACAGGGGGCAGGTGGCGGGGAGCTGTTTTTT. This translates into CSVEQGAGGGELFF.

This clone occurred once. The chain carries TRBV5-1 and TRBJ2-3; 9 nucleotides agree with TRBD2. The CDR3 has 16 residues. The junction had 6 bases not matched to a gene; V was cut back by 4 bases and J by 0 bases. From germline, CDR1 is SGHRS and CDR2 YFSETQ. The CDR3 spells CASSAGTSRSTDTQYF. The CDR3 DNA is TGCGCCAGCAGCGCCGGGACTAGCAGGAGCACAGATACGCAGTATTTT.

This clone has a single count. The gene calls are TRBV5-1 and TRBJ2-3, with D perhaps TRBD2 (6 bases). CDR1 is SGHRS, CDR2 YFSETQ, per germline. The CDR3 spans 14 residues. The V and J ends lost 4 bases and 6 bases respectively, with 15 bases between them. CDR3 sequence (DNA): TGCGCCAGCAGCAAGGGACTTGCGGGGGATACGCAGTATTTT. Protein sequence: CASSKGLAGDTQYF.

This rearrangement joins TRBV7-6 to TRBJ2-5; tentative D call: TRBD1 (5 bases). V was trimmed by 2 bases and J by 3 bases, leaving 19 bases between them. CDR3 size: 17 residues. Germline-derived CDR1 and CDR2 are SGHVS and FNYEAQ. CDR3 in DNA: TGTGCCAGCAGCTTAAGCCGGACACTTGACTCGGAAGAGACCCAGTACTTC. It is translated as CASSLSRTLDSEETQYF.

The chain recombines TRBV5-5 with TRBJ2-7; D might be TRBD1 (5 bases). From germline, CDR1 is SGHKS and CDR2 YYEKEE (reference sequence). The CDR3 is 19 residues long. V dropped 1 base and J dropped 2 bases, with 25 bases sitting between them. The CDR3 coding sequence is TGTGCCAGCAGCTTGAGGTCCAGGGTGTCTTTCGGTAGGCCCTACGAGCAGTACTTC. Translated: CASSLRSRVSFGRPYEQYF.

In regard to this clone: The junction does not match germline at one end; this may be a read error. The chain recombines TRBV7-9 with TRBJ2-3; D may be TRBD2 (5 bases). The CDR3 is 15 amino acids. Germline CDR1 reads SEHNR; CDR2 reads FQNEAQ (reference sequence). The CDR3 sequence is CSSSLVVGDTDTQYF. Here the CDR3 DNA reads TGTTCCAGCAGCTTAGTAGTCGGGGACACAGATACGCAGTATTTT.

The chain carries TRBV18 and TRBJ2-5; tentatively, D is TRBD1 (5 bases). Germline V gives CDR1 KGHSH, CDR2 LQKENI. This CDR3 has 13 residues. V was trimmed by 3 bases and J by 1 base, leaving 6 bases between them. The CDR3 nucleotides read TGTGCCAGCTCACCCGACAGCCAAGAGACCCAGTACTTC. Its protein is CASSPDSQETQYF.

The rearrangement joins TRBV6-1 to TRBJ2-5; tentatively, D is TRBD1 (5 bases). The end of the DNA aligns better with TRBJ2-7, so the J call may be wrong. The CDR3 contains 15 residues. CDR1 is MNHNS and CDR2 is SASEGT in the germline V gene. The CDR3 DNA reads as TGTGCCAGCAGTGAGTTCGACAGCCGGTCCTACGAGCAGTACTTC. It is translated as CASSEFDSRSYEQYF.

This chain joins TRBV27 and TRBJ2-1; the match to TRBD1 covers 9 bases. CDR1 MNHEY and CDR2 SMNVEV come from the germline V gene (reference sequence). The CDR3 has 17 residues. V dropped 2 bases and J dropped 3; count of bases not matched to a gene: 8. CDR3 sequence: CASSLDRDRVYYNEQFF. The CDR3 DNA sequence: TGTGCCAGCAGTTTAGACAGGGACAGGGTGTACTACAATGAGCAGTTCTTC.

This clone showed up just once. V is TRBV5-1 and J is TRBJ1-2; 7 bases map to TRBD1. Germline lookup yields CDR1 SGHRS and CDR2 YFSETQ. J was trimmed by 6 bases and V by 0 bases; bases with no gene match: 5. The CDR3 spans 14 residues. CDR3 protein: CASSLARGIDGYTF. CDR3 nucleotide sequence: TGCGCCAGCAGCTTGGCCAGGGGGATTGATGGCTACACCTTC.

The chain has TRBV2 and TRBJ2-4; D is perhaps TRBD1 (8 bases). Trimming left V 2 bases short and J 9 bases short, with 20 bases between. This CDR3 region has 16 residues. Per germline, CDR1 SNHLY and CDR2 FYNNEI. The CDR3 sequence is CASSEWRTGRGTIQYF. CDR3 in DNA: TGTGCCAGCAGTGAATGGCGGACAGGGAGGGGAACCATTCAGTACTTC.

The V call is TRBV27, the J call TRBJ2-7; TRBD1 aligns across 8 bases. Germline V CDR1 and CDR2: MNHEY, SMNVEV (reference sequence). Germline trimming cut 5 bases from V and 5 bases from J; bases unmatched to any gene: 23. The CDR3 loop spans 19 amino acids. This chain's CDR3 is CASSRMIGPSGTGWDEQYF. CDR3 nucleotides: TGTGCCAGCAGTCGAATGATTGGTCCCTCCGGGACAGGTTGGGACGAGCAGTACTTC.

This clone was observed once. V gene TRBV9 combines with J gene TRBJ2-1, with TRBD2 matching over 10 bases. The length of the CDR3 is 15 residues. Looked up from germline, CDR1 is SGDLS and CDR2 is YYNGEE. The junction had 4 bases not matched to a gene; V was cut back by 0 bases and J by 7 bases. The CDR3 DNA is TGTGCCAGCAGCGTAGGAGCGGGAGGGCCGAATGAGCAGTTCTTC. This codes for CASSVGAGGPNEQFF. Together with reference TRBV9 and TRBJ2-1, the CDR3 gives the full variable domain: DSGVTQTPKHLITATGQRVTLRCSPRSGDLSVYWYQQSLDQGLQFLIQYYNGEERAKGNILERFSAQQFPDLHSELNLSSLELGDSALYFCASSVGAGGPNEQFFGPGTRLTVL.

The chain recombines TRBV5-1 with TRBJ2-7; 13 positions agree with TRBD2. CDR1 is SGHRS and CDR2 is YFSETQ in the germline V gene. J lost 4 bases, V lost 3 bases, and 4 bases had no gene match. The CDR3 length is 15 residues. DNA for the CDR3: TGCGCCAGCAGCTCGGGACTAGCGGGAACATACGAGCAGTACTTC. Its protein is CASSSGLAGTYEQYF.

This clone was observed a single time. The gene calls are TRBV29-1 and TRBJ1-2; D is undetermined. V gave up 7 bases and J gave up 0 bases, with 9 bases separating them. Germline V CDR1 and CDR2: SQVTM, ANQGSEA. This CDR3 contains 12 residues. Written as DNA, the CDR3 is TGCAGCGGTGGTGACTCTAACTATGGCTACACCTTC. Translation gives CSGGDSNYGYTF.

In this sample, this clone turned up a few times. The genes are TRBV11-2 and TRBJ2-7; 13 nucleotides line up with TRBD2. The CDR3 is 13 residues long. Germline CDR1 reads SGHAT; CDR2 reads FQNNGV. Trimming at V came to 6 bases and at J to 7 bases, leaving 3 bases not matched to a gene. DNA of the CDR3: TGTGCCAGCAGAAGACTAGCGGGGGGAGAGCAGTACTTC. Translation: CASRRLAGGEQYF.

The chain recombines TRBV19 with TRBJ1-5; 7 nucleotides match TRBD1. Germline CDR1 reads LNHDA; CDR2 reads SQIVND (reference sequence). There are 15 residues in the CDR3. V dropped 9 bases and J dropped 1; count of bases not matched to a gene: 9. The CDR3 region is CASRSKQGSNQPQHF. The CDR3 coding sequence is TGTGCCAGCCGATCAAAACAGGGGAGCAATCAGCCCCAGCATTTT.

The chain is built from TRBV19 and TRBJ1-5; D gene unclear. The CDR3 has 14 residues. Trimming took 5 bases from V and 0 from J, leaving 8 bases between them. Germline-derived CDR1 and CDR2 are LNHDA and SQIVND (reference sequence). Written as DNA, the CDR3 is TGTGCCAGTAGTGAGGGAACTAGCAATCAGCCCCAGCATTTT. It yields the protein CASSEGTSNQPQHF.

The chain links TRBV4-1 to TRBJ2-2; D is unresolved. V was cut by 2 bases and J by 3 bases, with 4 bases left in between. CDR3 length: 13 amino acids. CDR1 MGHRA and CDR2 YSYEKL come from the germline V gene. The CDR3 nucleotides are TGCGCCAGCAGCCAATTAGACACCGGGGAGCTGTTTTTT. Its translation is CASSQLDTGELFF.

V gene TRBV27 combines with J gene TRBJ2-7, with D possibly matching TRBD1 (5 bases). The V gene's germline CDR1 is MNHEY and CDR2 SMNVEV (reference sequence). The ends were cut back, 5 bases at V and 4 bases at J, with 18 bases in the middle. This CDR3 comprises 15 residues. For the CDR3, the DNA is TGTGCCAGCAGTCCCCTTGAAGACAGAGTATACGAGCAGTACTTC. Translating gives CASSPLEDRVYEQYF.

V usage is TRBV5-1 and J usage is TRBJ1-4; perhaps TRBD1 as D (5 bases). Germline CDR1 reads SGHRS; CDR2 reads YFSETQ. The V end was cut by 0 bases, the J end by 2 bases, with 8 bases between. This CDR3 has 15 amino acids. The CDR3 protein is CASSLDGATNEKLFF. The CDR3 coding sequence is TGCGCCAGCAGCTTGGATGGGGCCACTAATGAAAAACTGTTTTTT.

J is TRBJ2-5 and V is TRBV7-2; 11 positions agree with TRBD1. This CDR3 has 15 amino acids. Trimming removed 5 bases from V and 7 bases from J; junction bases left unmatched: 9. The germline gives CDR1 SGHTA, CDR2 FQGNSA. The CDR3 sequence is CASSRGGTGGLTQYF. CDR3 nucleotides: TGTGCCAGCAGCCGGGGAGGGACAGGGGGTTTGACCCAGTACTTC.

V gene TRBV25-1 combines with J gene TRBJ2-2, with TRBD1 identical over 9 bases. Germline trimming cut 6 bases from V and 5 bases from J; bases unmatched to any gene: 4. The length of the CDR3 is 14 residues. Germline CDR1 and CDR2: MGHDK and SYGVNS. The CDR3 loop is CASRGTGRTGELFF. Here the CDR3 DNA reads TGTGCCAGCAGAGGGACAGGGAGGACCGGGGAGCTGTTTTTT.

V gene TRBV7-9 combines with J gene TRBJ1-1; TRBD1 agrees at 9 bases. The CDR3 has 14 residues. Germline CDR1 is SEHNR and CDR2 is FQNEAQ (reference sequence). Germline trimming cut 1 base from V and 4 bases from J; bases unmatched to any gene: 1. The CDR3 region is CASSLGTGATEAFF. In DNA, the CDR3 is TGTGCCAGCAGCTTAGGGACAGGGGCCACTGAAGCTTTCTTT.

The chain employs TRBV9 and TRBJ2-1, with 12 positions matching TRBD2. CDR1 SGDLS and CDR2 YYNGEE come from the germline V gene. The CDR3 sequence is 16 residues long. Trimming cost V 5 bases and J 4 bases; bases outside gene matches: 7. The CDR3 loop reads CASSPTSGRGYNEQFF. DNA for the CDR3: TGTGCCAGCAGTCCGACTAGCGGGAGAGGGTACAATGAGCAGTTCTTC.

J is TRBJ2-1 and V is TRBV10-3; D remains unclear. The CDR3 covers 14 residues. Germline CDR1 is ENHRY and CDR2 is SYGVKD. Trimming left V 2 bases short and J 2 bases short, with 7 bases between. This CDR3 is CAISEQTAYNEQFF. DNA for the CDR3: TGTGCCATCAGTGAGCAAACTGCCTACAATGAGCAGTTCTTC.

This clone was found once. DNA of the CDR3: TGTGCCATGCCTACAGGGGTTCCCTATAATTCACCCCTCCACTTT. Protein sequence: CAMPTGVPYNSPLHF. The chain has TRBV30 and TRBJ1-6, with TRBD1 matching over 7 bases. V was clipped by 8 bases and J by 2 bases; unmatched bases: 9. The V gene's germline CDR1 is GTSNPN and CDR2 SVGIG (reference sequence). The CDR3 totals 15 residues.

The J gene is TRBJ2-1, the V gene TRBV4-2; the match to TRBD2 covers 11 bases. This CDR3 has 18 residues. Germline trimming cut 2 bases from V and 7 bases from J; bases unmatched to any gene: 13. Germline V gives CDR1 LGHNA, CDR2 YNFKEQ. CDR3 nucleotides: TGTGCCAGCAGCCAAACAACCCCTAGCGGGAGGATCGGAAATGAGCAGTTCTTC. Residues: CASSQTTPSGRIGNEQFF.